This T cell receptor (beta chain) was captured by sequencing in a study of blood T cell repertoires in COVID-19. Study-wide context: Whether acute or convalescent, the COVID-19 samples came from the United States, Italy and Spain.

The CDR3 consists of 16 residues. Germline V CDR1 and CDR2: SGHTA, FQGNSA. V gave up 5 bases and J gave up 7 bases; unmatched junction bases: 14. Study processing details: Researchers report that nucleated cell counts were estimated from reference gene primer amplification. Sequenced by immunoSEQ multiplex PCR; TCRdb stores in-frame clones only, minus some. V and J calls and clone size are given by that table; D and trimming were obtained from the DNA. This table holds 45,000 or so clones, roughly nine tenths found once. V is TRBV7-2 and J is TRBJ1-3, with 7 bases fitting TRBD1. Source material: peripheral blood. The sequence derives from a human donor in a cohort sampled during active COVID-19. CDR3: CASSPGGQGIGNTIYF. The CDR3 DNA follows: TGTGCCAGCAGCCCAGGGGGTCAAGGAATTGGGAACACCATATATTTT. Full variable domain (missing parts from reference TRBV7-2 and TRBJ1-3): GAGVSQSPSNKVTEKGKDVELRCDPISGHTALYWYRQSLGQGLEFLIYFQGNSAPDKSGLPSDRFSAERTGGSVSTLTIQRTQQEDSAVYLCASSPGGQGIGNTIYFGEGSWLTVV.